Described below is a single T cell receptor beta chain sequence and its context. As yet, its antigen is unknown. CDR1 LNHDA and CDR2 SQIVND come from the germline V gene (reference sequence). The CDR3 extends over 14 amino acids. Trimming cost V 4 bases and J 0 bases, with 9 bases left between them. Data came from immunoSEQ multiplex PCR; TCRdb stores just in-frame clones and leaves some out. The table shows around 170,000 clones, with 88% occurring only once. The record originates from a study of cytomegalovirus exposure and HLA in healthy donors. Overall study results and limits: The study flagged approximately 180 TCR beta chains as cytomegalovirus-associated. Testing in vitro showed a few CMV-associated chains specific for CMV antigens. High sensitivity and specificity were reportedly achieved when the classifier diagnosed cytomegalovirus status.

The donors formed part of the roughly 120-subject validation cohort, distinct from the approximately 670-subject first cohort. The specimen was PBMCs. The sequence came from a man aged 18 to 29 in good health and CMV-seronegative. The chain has TRBV19 and TRBJ1-1; D gene unclear. The CDR3 DNA follows: TGTGCCAGTAGTAGCAGGATCCTGAACACTGAAGCTTTCTTT. As protein: CASSSRILNTEAFF.